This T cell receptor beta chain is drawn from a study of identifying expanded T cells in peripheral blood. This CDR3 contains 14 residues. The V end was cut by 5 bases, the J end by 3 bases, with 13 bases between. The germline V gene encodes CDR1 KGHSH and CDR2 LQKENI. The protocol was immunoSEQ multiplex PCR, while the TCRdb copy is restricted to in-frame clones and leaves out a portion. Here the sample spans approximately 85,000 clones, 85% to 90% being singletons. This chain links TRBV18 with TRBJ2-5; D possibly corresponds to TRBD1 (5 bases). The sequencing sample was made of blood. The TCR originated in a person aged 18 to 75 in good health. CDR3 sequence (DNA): TGTGCCAGCTCAATGGCAGGGCAGAAAGAGACCCAGTACTTC. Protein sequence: CASSMAGQKETQYF.